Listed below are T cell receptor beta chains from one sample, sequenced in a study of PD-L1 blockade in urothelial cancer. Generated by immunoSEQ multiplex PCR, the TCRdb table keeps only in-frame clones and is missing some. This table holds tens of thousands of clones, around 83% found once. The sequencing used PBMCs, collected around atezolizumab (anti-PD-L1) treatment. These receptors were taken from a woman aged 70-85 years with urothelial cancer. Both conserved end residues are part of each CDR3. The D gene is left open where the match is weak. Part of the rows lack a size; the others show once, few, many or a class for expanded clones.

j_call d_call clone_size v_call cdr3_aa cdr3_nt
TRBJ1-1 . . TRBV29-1 CSVARTLNTEAFF TGCAGCGTTGCAAGAACTTTGAACACTGAAGCTTTCTTT
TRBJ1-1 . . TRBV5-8 CASSLVTDEAFF TGTGCCAGCAGCTTGGTGACAGACGAAGCTTTCTTT
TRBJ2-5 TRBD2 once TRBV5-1 CASSLMLGLAGGMETQYF TGCGCCAGCAGCTTGATGCTGGGACTAGCGGGGGGTATGGAGACCCAGTACTTC
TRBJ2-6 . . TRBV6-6 CAARGADSGANVLTF TGTGCCGCAAGGGGCGCAGACTCTGGGGCCAACGTCCTGACTTTC
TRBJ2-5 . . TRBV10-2 CASSWARETQYF TGCGCCAGCTCGTGGGCACGGGAGACCCAGTACTTC
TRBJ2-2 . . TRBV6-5 CASRHPNTGELFF TGTGCCAGCAGACATCCGAACACCGGGGAGCTGTTTTTT
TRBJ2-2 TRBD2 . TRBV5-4 CASSESLAGTGELFF TGTGCCAGCAGCGAGTCACTAGCGGGGACCGGGGAGCTGTTTTTT
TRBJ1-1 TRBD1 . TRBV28 CASSLGQGLTEAFF TGTGCCAGCAGTTTAGGACAGGGCCTCACTGAAGCTTTCTTT
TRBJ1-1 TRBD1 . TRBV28 CASSLLTGGNTEAFF TGTGCCAGCAGTCTCTTGACAGGGGGCAACACTGAAGCTTTCTTT
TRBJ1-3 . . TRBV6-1 CASSEGQFSGNTIYF TGTGCCAGCAGTGAAGGACAGTTCTCTGGAAACACCATATATTTT
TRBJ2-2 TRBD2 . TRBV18 CASSQTSGRTAGELFF TGTGCCAGCTCACAGACTAGCGGGAGGACTGCCGGGGAGCTGTTTTTT
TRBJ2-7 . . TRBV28 CASNRDTSYEQYF TGTGCCAGCAACCGGGACACCTCCTACGAGCAGTACTTC
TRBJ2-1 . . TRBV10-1 CASSEFGVINEQFF TGCGCCAGCAGTGAGTTCGGGGTTATCAATGAGCAGTTCTTC
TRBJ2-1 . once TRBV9 CASSVSGSAYNEQFF TGTGCCAGCAGCGTAAGTGGTAGCGCTTACAATGAGCAGTTCTTC
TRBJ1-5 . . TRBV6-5 CASSAINQPQHF TGTGCCAGCAGTGCGATTAATCAGCCCCAGCATTTT
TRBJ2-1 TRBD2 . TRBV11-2 CASSLRLAGEYNEQFF TGTGCCAGCAGCCTCCGACTAGCGGGAGAATACAATGAGCAGTTCTTC
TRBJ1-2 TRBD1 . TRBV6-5 CASSYSVGGAYGYTF TGTGCCAGCAGTTACTCGGTAGGGGGCGCGTATGGCTACACCTTC
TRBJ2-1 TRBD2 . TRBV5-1 CASSPISGISYNEQFF TGCGCCAGCAGTCCGATTAGCGGGATTTCCTACAATGAGCAGTTCTTC
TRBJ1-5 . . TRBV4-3 CASSQDWQGGQPQHF TGCGCCAGCAGCCAAGATTGGCAGGGCGGTCAGCCCCAGCATTTT
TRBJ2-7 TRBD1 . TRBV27 CASSLSGTGAYEQYF TGTGCCAGCAGTTTATCAGGGACAGGGGCCTACGAGCAGTACTTC
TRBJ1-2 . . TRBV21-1 CASSKWVPGQGVDYGYTF TGTGCCAGCAGCAAATGGGTCCCGGGACAGGGGGTGGACTATGGCTACACCTTC
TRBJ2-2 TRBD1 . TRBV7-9 CASSLAGDSLRNTGELFF TGTGCCAGCAGCTTAGCGGGGGACAGCCTACGGAACACCGGGGAGCTGTTTTTT
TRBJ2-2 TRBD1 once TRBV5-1 CASSWTGQINTGELFF TGCGCCAGCAGCTGGACGGGACAGATAAACACCGGGGAGCTGTTTTTT
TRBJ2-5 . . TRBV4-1 CASAPRGRGGETQYF TGCGCCAGTGCACCAAGGGGGCGGGGTGGCGAGACCCAGTACTTC
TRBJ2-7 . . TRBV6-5 CASSDRAGSDEQYF TGTGCCAGCAGTGACAGGGCGGGATCGGACGAGCAGTACTTC
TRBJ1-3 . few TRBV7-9 CASSLGRVGGNTIYF TGTGCCAGCAGCTTGGGCAGGGTGGGTGGAAACACCATATATTTT
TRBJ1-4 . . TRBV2 CASSDPGRPNEKLFF TGTGCCAGCAGCGACCCAGGGAGGCCTAATGAAAAACTGTTTTTT
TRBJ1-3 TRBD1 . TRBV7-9 CASSLVRRDRRPGNTIYF TGTGCCAGCAGCTTAGTAAGAAGGGACAGGCGCCCGGGAAACACCATATATTTT
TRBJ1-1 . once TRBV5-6 CASSLLLQVNTEAFF TGTGCCAGCAGCTTGCTCCTACAGGTTAACACTGAAGCTTTCTTT
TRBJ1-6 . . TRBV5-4 CASRAARPYSPLHF TGTGCCAGCAGGGCAGCCAGGCCCTATTCACCCCTCCACTTT
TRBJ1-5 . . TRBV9 CASSAALWSSNQPQHF TGTGCCAGCAGCGCCGCGCTTTGGAGTAGCAATCAGCCCCAGCATTTT
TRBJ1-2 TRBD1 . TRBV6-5 CASRLLRTGSDGYTF TGTGCCAGCAGACTACTGAGGACAGGCTCGGATGGCTACACCTTC
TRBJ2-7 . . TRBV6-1 CASRPGSGPYEQYF TGTGCCAGCAGGCCAGGGTCAGGGCCCTACGAGCAGTACTTC
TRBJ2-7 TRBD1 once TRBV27 CASWDRGWQQYF TGTGCCAGCTGGGACAGGGGATGGCAGCAGTACTTC
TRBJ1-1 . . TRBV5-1 CASSSHTTVVDTEAFF TGCGCCAGCAGCAGCCACACGACAGTTGTGGACACTGAAGCTTTCTTT
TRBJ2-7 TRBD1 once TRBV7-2 CASSWGTGGTYEQYF TGTGCCAGCAGCTGGGGGACAGGGGGAACCTACGAGCAGTACTTC
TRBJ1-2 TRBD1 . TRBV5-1 CASSGGTGGAAYGYTF TGCGCCAGCAGCGGGGGGACAGGGGGCGCGGCTTATGGCTACACCTTC